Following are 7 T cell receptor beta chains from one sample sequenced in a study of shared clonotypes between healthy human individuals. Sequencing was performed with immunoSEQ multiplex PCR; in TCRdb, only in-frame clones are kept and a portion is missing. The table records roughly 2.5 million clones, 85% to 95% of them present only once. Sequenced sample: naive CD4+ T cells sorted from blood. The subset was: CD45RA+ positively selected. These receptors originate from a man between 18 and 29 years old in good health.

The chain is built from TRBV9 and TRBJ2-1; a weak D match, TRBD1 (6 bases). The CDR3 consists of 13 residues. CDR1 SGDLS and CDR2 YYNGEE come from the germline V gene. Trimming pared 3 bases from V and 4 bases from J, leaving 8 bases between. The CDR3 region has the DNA TGTGCCAGCAGCGAACAGGGTTACAATGAGCAGTTCTTC. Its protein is CASSEQGYNEQFF.

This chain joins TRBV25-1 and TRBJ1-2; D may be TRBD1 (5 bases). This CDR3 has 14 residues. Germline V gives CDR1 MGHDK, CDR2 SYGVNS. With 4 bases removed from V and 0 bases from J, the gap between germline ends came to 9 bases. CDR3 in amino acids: CASSGTTTNYGYTF. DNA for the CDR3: TGTGCCAGCAGTGGGACAACTACTAACTATGGCTACACCTTC.

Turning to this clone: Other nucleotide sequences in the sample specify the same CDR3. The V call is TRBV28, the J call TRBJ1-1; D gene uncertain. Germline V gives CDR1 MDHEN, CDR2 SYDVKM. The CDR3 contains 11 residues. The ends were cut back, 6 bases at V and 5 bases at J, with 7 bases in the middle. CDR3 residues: CASRVGTEAFF. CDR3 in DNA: TGTGCCAGCAGGGTCGGAACTGAAGCTTTCTTT.

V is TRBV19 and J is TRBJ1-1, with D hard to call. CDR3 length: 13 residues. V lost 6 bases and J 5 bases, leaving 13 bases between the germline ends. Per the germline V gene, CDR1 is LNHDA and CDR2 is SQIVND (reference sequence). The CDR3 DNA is TGTGCCAGTAGCATGATAGGACGGACTGAAGCTTTCTTT. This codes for CASSMIGRTEAFF.

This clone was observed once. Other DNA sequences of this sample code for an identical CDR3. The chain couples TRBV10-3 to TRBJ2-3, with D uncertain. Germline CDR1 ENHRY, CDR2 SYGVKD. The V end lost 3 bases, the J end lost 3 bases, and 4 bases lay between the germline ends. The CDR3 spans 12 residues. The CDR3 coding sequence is TGTGCCATCAGTGATGGGACAGATACGCAGTATTTT. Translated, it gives CAISDGTDTQYF.

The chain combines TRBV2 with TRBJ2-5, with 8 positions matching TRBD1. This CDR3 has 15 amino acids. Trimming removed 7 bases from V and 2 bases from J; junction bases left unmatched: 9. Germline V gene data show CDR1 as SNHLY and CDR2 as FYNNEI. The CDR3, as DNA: TGTGCCAGCACCGATATGGACAGGGTGCAAGAGACCCAGTACTTC. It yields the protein CASTDMDRVQETQYF.

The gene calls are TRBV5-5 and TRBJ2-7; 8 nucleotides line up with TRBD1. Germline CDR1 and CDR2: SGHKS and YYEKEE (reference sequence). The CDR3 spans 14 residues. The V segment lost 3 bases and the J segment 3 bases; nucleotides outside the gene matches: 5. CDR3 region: CASSSNRGIYEQYF. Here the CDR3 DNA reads TGTGCCAGCAGCTCAAACAGGGGGATCTACGAGCAGTACTTC.